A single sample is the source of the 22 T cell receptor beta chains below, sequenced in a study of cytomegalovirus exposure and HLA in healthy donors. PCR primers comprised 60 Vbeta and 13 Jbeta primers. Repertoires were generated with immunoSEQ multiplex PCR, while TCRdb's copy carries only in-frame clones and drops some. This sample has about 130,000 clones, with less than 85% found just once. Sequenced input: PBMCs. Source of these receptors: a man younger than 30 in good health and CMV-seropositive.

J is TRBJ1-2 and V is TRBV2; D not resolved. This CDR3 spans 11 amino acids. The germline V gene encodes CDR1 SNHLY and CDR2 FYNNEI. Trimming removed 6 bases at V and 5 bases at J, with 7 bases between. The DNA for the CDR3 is TGTGCCAGCAGAGCAAGTTATGGCTACACCTTC. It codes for CASRASYGYTF.

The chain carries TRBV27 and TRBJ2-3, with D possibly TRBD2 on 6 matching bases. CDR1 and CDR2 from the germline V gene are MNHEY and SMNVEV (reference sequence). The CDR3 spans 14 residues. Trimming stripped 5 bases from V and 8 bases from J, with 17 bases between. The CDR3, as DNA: TGTGCCAGCAGTCGGGTGGCGGGATTTGGTACGCAGTATTTT. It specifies CASSRVAGFGTQYF.

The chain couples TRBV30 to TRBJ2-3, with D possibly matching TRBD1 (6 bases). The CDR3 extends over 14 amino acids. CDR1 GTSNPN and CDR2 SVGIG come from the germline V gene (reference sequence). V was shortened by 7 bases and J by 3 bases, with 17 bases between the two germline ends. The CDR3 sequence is CAFGGRVGTDTQYF. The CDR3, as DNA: TGTGCCTTTGGGGGCCGGGTTGGGACAGATACGCAGTATTTT.

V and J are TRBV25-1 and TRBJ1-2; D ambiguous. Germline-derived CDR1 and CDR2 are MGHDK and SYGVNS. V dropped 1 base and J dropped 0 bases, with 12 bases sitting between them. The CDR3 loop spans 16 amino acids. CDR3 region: CASSEFGPGTNYGYTF. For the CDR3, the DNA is TGTGCCAGCAGTGAATTCGGGCCGGGGACTAACTATGGCTACACCTTC.

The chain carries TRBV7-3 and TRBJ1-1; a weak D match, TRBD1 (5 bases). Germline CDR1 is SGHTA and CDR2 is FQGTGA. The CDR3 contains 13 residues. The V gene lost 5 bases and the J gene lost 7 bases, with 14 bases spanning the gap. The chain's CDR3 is CASSPLGGSEAFF. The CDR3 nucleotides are TGTGCCAGCAGCCCGTTGGGGGGAAGTGAAGCTTTCTTT.

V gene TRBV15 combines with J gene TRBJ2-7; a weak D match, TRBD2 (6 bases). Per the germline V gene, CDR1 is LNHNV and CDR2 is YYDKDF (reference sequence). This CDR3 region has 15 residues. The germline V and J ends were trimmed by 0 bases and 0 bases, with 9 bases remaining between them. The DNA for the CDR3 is TGTGCCACCAGCAGAGATCCCGGGGGCTCCTACGAGCAGTACTTC. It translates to CATSRDPGGSYEQYF.

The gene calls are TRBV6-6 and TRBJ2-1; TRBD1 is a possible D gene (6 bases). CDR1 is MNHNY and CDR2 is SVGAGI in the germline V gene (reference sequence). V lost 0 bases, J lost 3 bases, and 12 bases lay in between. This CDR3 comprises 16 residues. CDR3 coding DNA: TGTGCCAGCAGTTACTCCGGGGACACCGTCTACAATGAGCAGTTCTTC. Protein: CASSYSGDTVYNEQFF.

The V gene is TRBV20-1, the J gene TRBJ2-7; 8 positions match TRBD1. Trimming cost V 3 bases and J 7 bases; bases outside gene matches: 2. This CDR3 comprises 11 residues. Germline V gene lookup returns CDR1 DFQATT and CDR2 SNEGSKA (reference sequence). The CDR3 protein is CSASWDREQYF. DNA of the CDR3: TGCAGTGCTAGTTGGGACAGGGAGCAGTACTTC.

The CDR3 sequence is CSAQGLYGYTF. The CDR3 nucleotides read TGCAGTGCCCAGGGCCTCTATGGCTACACCTTC. The chain links TRBV20-1 to TRBJ1-2; weak D call: TRBD1 (5 bases). V dropped 6 bases and J dropped 4 bases, with 9 bases sitting between them. From germline, CDR1 is DFQATT and CDR2 SNEGSKA (reference sequence). There are 11 residues in the CDR3.

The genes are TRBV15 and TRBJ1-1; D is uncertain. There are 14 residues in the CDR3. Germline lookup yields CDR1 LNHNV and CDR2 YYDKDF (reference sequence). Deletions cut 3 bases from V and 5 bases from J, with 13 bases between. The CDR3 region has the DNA TGTGCCACCAGCAGTGTGCACGGAGGAACTGAAGCTTTCTTT. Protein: CATSSVHGGTEAFF.

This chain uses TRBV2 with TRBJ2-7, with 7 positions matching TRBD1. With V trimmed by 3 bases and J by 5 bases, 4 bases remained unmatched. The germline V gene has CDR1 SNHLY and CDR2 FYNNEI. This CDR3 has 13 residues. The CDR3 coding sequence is TGTGCCAGCAGTGAGCCGACAGGGAACGAGCAGTACTTC. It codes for CASSEPTGNEQYF.

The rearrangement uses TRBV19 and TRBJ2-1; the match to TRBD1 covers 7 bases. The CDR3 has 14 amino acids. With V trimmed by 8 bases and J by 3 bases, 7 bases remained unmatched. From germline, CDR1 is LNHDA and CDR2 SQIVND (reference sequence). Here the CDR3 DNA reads TGTGCCAGTTCAGTATCAGGGGGCTACAATGAGCAGTTCTTC. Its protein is CASSVSGGYNEQFF. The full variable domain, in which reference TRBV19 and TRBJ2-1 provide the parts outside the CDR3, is DGGITQSPKYLFRKEGQNVTLSCEQNLNHDAMYWYRQDPGQGLRLIYYSQIVNDFQKGDIAEGYSVSREKKESFPLTVTSAQKNPTAFYLCASSVSGGYNEQFFGPGTRLTVL.

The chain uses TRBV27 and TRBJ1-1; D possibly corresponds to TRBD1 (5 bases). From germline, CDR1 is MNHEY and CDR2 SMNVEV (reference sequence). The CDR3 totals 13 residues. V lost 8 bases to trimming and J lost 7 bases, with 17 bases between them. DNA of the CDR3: TGTGCCAGCGCCGGCCCGACAGCCAATGAAGCTTTCTTT. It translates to CASAGPTANEAFF.

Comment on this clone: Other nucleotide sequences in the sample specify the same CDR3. In DNA, the CDR3 is TGCGCCAGCAGCTTGGAGGGACTAGCTGGGACCCAGTACTTC. It codes for CASSLEGLAGTQYF. The chain joins TRBV5-1 to TRBJ2-5, with TRBD2 matching 9 bases. The germline CDR1 and CDR2 sequences are SGHRS and YFSETQ. With V trimmed by 0 bases and J by 7 bases, 4 bases remained unmatched. This CDR3 has 14 residues.

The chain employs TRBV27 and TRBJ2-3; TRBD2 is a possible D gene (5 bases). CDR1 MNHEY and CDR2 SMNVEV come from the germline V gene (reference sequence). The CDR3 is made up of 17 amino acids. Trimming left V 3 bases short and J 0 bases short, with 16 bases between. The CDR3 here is CASSLLYASGSTDTQYF. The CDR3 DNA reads TGTGCCAGCAGTTTGTTATACGCAAGCGGCAGCACAGATACGCAGTATTTT.

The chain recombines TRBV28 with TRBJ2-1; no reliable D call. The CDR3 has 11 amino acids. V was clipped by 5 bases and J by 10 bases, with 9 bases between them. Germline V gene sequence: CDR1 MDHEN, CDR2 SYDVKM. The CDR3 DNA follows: TGTGCCAGCAGTCCTTACTTGGAGCAGTTCTTC. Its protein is CASSPYLEQFF.

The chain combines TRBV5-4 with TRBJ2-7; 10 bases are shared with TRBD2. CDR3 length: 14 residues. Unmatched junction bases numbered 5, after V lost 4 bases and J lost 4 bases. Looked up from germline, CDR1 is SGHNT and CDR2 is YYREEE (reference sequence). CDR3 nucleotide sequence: TGTGCCAGCAGCACCGGGACTAGCGTTTACGAGCAGTACTTC. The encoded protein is CASSTGTSVYEQYF.

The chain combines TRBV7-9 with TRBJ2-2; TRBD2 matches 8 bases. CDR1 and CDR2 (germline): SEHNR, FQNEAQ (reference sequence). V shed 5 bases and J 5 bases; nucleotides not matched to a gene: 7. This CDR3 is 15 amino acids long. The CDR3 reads CASSPRGGQTGELFF. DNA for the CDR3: TGTGCCAGCAGCCCCCGGGGGGGGCAGACCGGGGAGCTGTTTTTT.

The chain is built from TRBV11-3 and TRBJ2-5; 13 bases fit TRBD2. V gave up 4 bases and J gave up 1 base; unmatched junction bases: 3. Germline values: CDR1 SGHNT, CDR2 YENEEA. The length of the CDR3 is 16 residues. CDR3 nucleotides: TGTGCCAGCAGCTCGGGACTAGCGGGGTCCCAAGAGACCCAGTACTTC. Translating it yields CASSSGLAGSQETQYF.

The CDR3 bases are TGTGCCAGCAGCCCGATCGGGACAACTGGCTATGGCTACACCTTC. Translation: CASSPIGTTGYGYTF. The V gene is TRBV28, the J gene TRBJ1-2, with a weak D call TRBD1 (6 bases). The CDR3 has 15 amino acids. In germline, CDR1 is MDHEN, CDR2 SYDVKM. Trimming took off 6 bases at V and 4 bases at J, with 18 bases between the two ends.

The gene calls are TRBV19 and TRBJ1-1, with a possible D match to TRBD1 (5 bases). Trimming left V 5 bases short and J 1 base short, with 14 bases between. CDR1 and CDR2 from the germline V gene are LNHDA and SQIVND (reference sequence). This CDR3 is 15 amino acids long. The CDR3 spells CASSSRGLTNTEAFF. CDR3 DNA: TGTGCCAGTAGTTCAAGGGGACTGACGAACACTGAAGCTTTCTTT.

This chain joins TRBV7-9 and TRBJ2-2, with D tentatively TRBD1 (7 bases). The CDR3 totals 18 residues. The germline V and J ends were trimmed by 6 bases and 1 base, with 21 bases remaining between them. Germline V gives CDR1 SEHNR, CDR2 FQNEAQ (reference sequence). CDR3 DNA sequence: TGTGCCAGCAGGTCGGAGGGACGGGGACAGATGAACACCGGGGAGCTGTTTTTT. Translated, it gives CASRSEGRGQMNTGELFF.